This T cell receptor beta chain was sequenced for a study of cytomegalovirus exposure and HLA in healthy donors. Overall study: Early released data had tens of millions of unique TCRs, all coming from HLA-typed donors.

A word on this clone: Its antigen is currently unknown.

This PCR relied on a set of 60 Vbeta primers and 13 Jbeta primers. Assay used: immunoSEQ multiplex PCR; TCRdb lists only in-frame clones, some missing. The sample lists about 170,000 clones; approximately 79% were seen once. Overall study results and limits: Most TCR sequences proved rare, with some public TCRs found in many donors. TCR beta V segments were, for the most part, productive about 87% or about 30% of the time in an earlier analysis.

Sequencing was carried out using PBMCs. The sequence was obtained from a man aged 40-49 years in good health and CMV-seropositive.

The CDR3 region is CASSFHRGSDSPLHF. Written as DNA, the CDR3 is TGTGCCAGCAGTTTCCACAGGGGTTCTGATTCACCCCTCCACTTT. The V call is TRBV27, the J call TRBJ1-6; 7 bases are shared with TRBD1. Germline trimming cut 3 bases from V and 8 bases from J; bases unmatched to any gene: 7. The germline gives CDR1 MNHEY, CDR2 SMNVEV (reference sequence). The length of the CDR3 is 15 residues.